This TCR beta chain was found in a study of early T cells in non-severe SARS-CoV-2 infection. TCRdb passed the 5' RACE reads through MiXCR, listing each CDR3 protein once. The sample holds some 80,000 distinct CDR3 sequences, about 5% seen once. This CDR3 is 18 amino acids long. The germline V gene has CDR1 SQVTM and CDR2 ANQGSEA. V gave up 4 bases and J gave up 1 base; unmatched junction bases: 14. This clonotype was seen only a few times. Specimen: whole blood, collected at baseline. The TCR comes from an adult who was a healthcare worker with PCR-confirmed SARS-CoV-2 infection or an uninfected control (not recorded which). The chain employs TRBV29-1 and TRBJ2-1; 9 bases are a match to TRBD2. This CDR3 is CSVVWAGGPLGSYNEQFF. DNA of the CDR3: TGCAGCGTTGTTTGGGCGGGAGGGCCCCTCGGATCCTACAATGAGCAGTTCTTC.